This is a list of T cell receptor beta chains from one sample in a study of blood T cell repertoires in COVID-19. Clones were sequenced by immunoSEQ multiplex PCR, and TCRdb holds only the in-frame ones, with some missing. The table has about 140,000 clones, around 80% seen once. Specimen: peripheral blood. Receptor source: a human donor in a cohort sampled during active COVID-19. The CDR3 runs from the conserved cysteine through the conserved F or W. Fields, in order: CDR3 DNA, CDR3 protein, D gene, clone size, V gene, CDR3 length, J gene. D genes are given only for firm matches. The listing skips clone size in some rows; elsewhere it reads once, few, many or a size class.

TGTGCCAGCAGCGTCCGGGGAGGGCAAGAGACCCAGTACTTC | CASSVRGGQETQYF | TRBD2 | - | TRBV9 | 14 | TRBJ2-5
TGTGCCAGCAGCTTTTCTGGGACATCGTTATACGAGCAGTACTTC | CASSFSGTSLYEQYF | - | - | TRBV13 | 15 | TRBJ2-7
TGTGCCAGCAGCCCATGGGGGGACATTCAGTACTTC | CASSPWGDIQYF | - | once | TRBV3-1/TRBV3-2 | 12 | TRBJ2-4
TGCGCCAGCAGCCAAGATCTGATTGGCCGAGAGACCCAGTACTTC | CASSQDLIGRETQYF | - | few | TRBV4-3 | 15 | TRBJ2-5
TGCAGCGCCGAAAATCCCCTCGACGGGGCGGGGGATGGCTACACCTTC | CSAENPLDGAGDGYTF | - | - | TRBV29-1 | 16 | TRBJ1-2
TGTGCCAGCAGCATAGGGACAGGGTATTTGGGCTCCTACAATGAGCAGTTCTTC | CASSIGTGYLGSYNEQFF | TRBD1 | - | TRBV3-1/TRBV3-2 | 18 | TRBJ2-1
TGTGCCAGCAGCTTAGTTCGGGGTCGTGGCACAGATACGCAGTATTTT | CASSLVRGRGTDTQYF | - | - | TRBV7-2 | 16 | TRBJ2-3
TGTGCCAGTAGTCTACAGGGACTAGCGGGGGCAACCGGGGAGCTGTTTTTT | CASSLQGLAGATGELFF | TRBD2 | - | TRBV19 | 17 | TRBJ2-2
TGTGCCAGCAGCCTTCTCGAGGGATCCACTGAAGCTTTCTTT | CASSLLEGSTEAFF | - | - | TRBV7-9 | 14 | TRBJ1-1
TGTGCCTGGAGTGTACTTCGGGGGACGGTTTCGAACACCGGGGAGCTGTTTTTT | CAWSVLRGTVSNTGELFF | - | - | TRBV30 | 18 | TRBJ2-2
TGTGCCAGCAGCCCAGAGGGACTAGCGGGGCATACGCAGTATTTT | CASSPEGLAGHTQYF | TRBD2 | - | TRBV9 | 15 | TRBJ2-3
TGTGCCAGCTCAATAACAGCAGCCGGGGAGCTGTTTTTT | CASSITAAGELFF | - | - | TRBV18 | 13 | TRBJ2-2
TGCGCCAGCAGCTTCGAGGGGGCCAACGTCCTGACTTTC | CASSFEGANVLTF | - | - | TRBV5-1 | 13 | TRBJ2-6
TGCGCCAGCAGCTTGAGTGGAGCGGGGGGCACAGATACGCAGTATTTT | CASSLSGAGGTDTQYF | TRBD2 | - | TRBV5-1 | 16 | TRBJ2-3
TGTGCCAGCAGTAGAATAACCGGGGTAGAGGGTTACACTGAAGCTTTCTTT | CASSRITGVEGYTEAFF | - | - | TRBV27 | 17 | TRBJ1-1
TGTGCCAGCAGCTTGGGGTATCAGGGTACGGAGACCCAGTACTTC | CASSLGYQGTETQYF | - | - | TRBV5-6 | 15 | TRBJ2-5
TGTGCCAGCAGCCAAGCTAGGGGCTACTCCTACGAGCAGTACTTC | CASSQARGYSYEQYF | - | - | TRBV4-2 | 15 | TRBJ2-7
TGCGCCAGCAGCTTAATGGAGACAGATACGCAGTATTTT | CASSLMETDTQYF | - | - | TRBV5-1 | 13 | TRBJ2-3
- | CASSKVNWGSGSPLHF | - | - | TRBV21-1 | 16 | TRBJ1-6
TGTGCCAGCAGCCTCGTGGGGCATTATGGCTACACCTTC | CASSLVGHYGYTF | - | - | TRBV3-1/TRBV3-2 | 13 | TRBJ1-2
TGTGCCAGCAGTTACAACAGAAATCAGCCCCAGCATTTT | CASSYNRNQPQHF | - | - | TRBV6-5 | 13 | TRBJ1-5
TGCGCCAGCAGCTTGGTAGACAGGGGTTCTGAAGCTTTCTTT | CASSLVDRGSEAFF | TRBD1 | few | TRBV5-1 | 14 | TRBJ1-1
TGTGCCAGCAGCCAAATAGGGACAGGGAGAGCCGGGGAGCTGTTTTTT | CASSQIGTGRAGELFF | TRBD1 | once | TRBV3-1/TRBV3-2 | 16 | TRBJ2-2
TGCGCCAGCAGCTTGTCAGGGGGCGAGTCACCCCTCCACTTT | CASSLSGGESPLHF | TRBD1 | - | TRBV5-1 | 14 | TRBJ1-6
TGTGCCATCACGGGACAGGGCCGGAACACTGAAGCTTTCTTT | CAITGQGRNTEAFF | TRBD1 | - | TRBV10-3 | 14 | TRBJ1-1
TGTGCCAGCAGCATGACAGGGCAACAAGAGACCCAGTACTTC | CASSMTGQQETQYF | TRBD1 | - | TRBV9 | 14 | TRBJ2-5
TGTGCCAGAAGCCTTTGTAGCGCCCACACAGATACGCAGTATTTT | CARSLCSAHTDTQYF | - | - | TRBV5-3 | 15 | TRBJ2-3
TGTGCCAGCAGTCGACAGGGGACCCGCTACGAGCAGTACTTC | CASSRQGTRYEQYF | TRBD1 | - | TRBV3-1/TRBV3-2 | 14 | TRBJ2-7
TGTGCCAGCTCACCTCGACTAGCGGGGGGTGAAGATACGCAGTATTTT | CASSPRLAGGEDTQYF | TRBD2 | - | TRBV18 | 16 | TRBJ2-3
TGTGCCACCACGCGGGGAAGAGGGTACGAGCAGTACTTC | CATTRGRGYEQYF | - | - | TRBV6-5 | 13 | TRBJ2-7
TGTGCCACCAGTGGGACAGGGGAAAATCAGCCCCAGCATTTT | CATSGTGENQPQHF | TRBD1 | - | TRBV24-1 | 14 | TRBJ1-5
TGCGCCAGCAGCGTCGGTAGCGGATACACAGATACGCAGTATTTT | CASSVGSGYTDTQYF | - | - | TRBV4-3 | 15 | TRBJ2-3
TGTGCCAGCAGCTTGGGTGTGACAGGGGGCGCGGGTGAGCAGTACTTC | CASSLGVTGGAGEQYF | TRBD1 | - | TRBV5-5 | 16 | TRBJ2-7
TGTGCCAGCAGTTACGAGGGTCCTGGGGGCTACACCTTC | CASSYEGPGGYTF | - | - | TRBV6-5 | 13 | TRBJ1-2
TGTGCCAGCACACTTGCAGGGAATCGTCGAAACACTGAAGCTTTCTTT | CASTLAGNRRNTEAFF | - | - | TRBV3-1/TRBV3-2 | 16 | TRBJ1-1
TGTGCCAGCAGCCCAGGGACAGCTTCTAACTATGGCTACACCTTC | CASSPGTASNYGYTF | TRBD1 | - | TRBV6-5 | 15 | TRBJ1-2
TGCGCCAGCAGCCAAGACCCAGCGGCGTACAATGAGCAGTTCTTC | CASSQDPAAYNEQFF | - | - | TRBV4-3 | 15 | TRBJ2-1
TGTGCCAGCCGTGGACAGGGAGGCATGAATGAAAAACTGTTTTTT | CASRGQGGMNEKLFF | - | - | TRBV21-1 | 15 | TRBJ1-4
TGTGCCAGCAGCTTGAAGGGGGCAAAACTGTTTTTT | CASSLKGAKLFF | TRBD1 | - | TRBV5-4 | 12 | TRBJ1-4
TGTGCCACCAGTGATGAGACAGAGATGAACACTGAAGCTTTCTTT | CATSDETEMNTEAFF | - | - | TRBV24-1 | 15 | TRBJ1-1
TGCGCCAGCAGCTTGGTTCTTGGACAAAACTATGGCTACACCTTC | CASSLVLGQNYGYTF | - | - | TRBV5-1 | 15 | TRBJ1-2
TGTGCCAGCAGTGAAGCGCGAAACGGGGGGGATACGCAGTATTTT | CASSEARNGGDTQYF | TRBD2 | - | TRBV6-1 | 15 | TRBJ2-3
TGTGCCAGCACCACCACGGACAGGGGTACTTCACCCCTCCACTTT | CASTTTDRGTSPLHF | TRBD1 | - | TRBV2 | 15 | TRBJ1-6
TGTGCCATCAAGGAACAGGGGGAGCATGAAGCTTTCTTT | CAIKEQGEHEAFF | TRBD1 | - | TRBV10-3 | 13 | TRBJ1-1
TGCGCCAGCAGCCCGGTTGGGGGCCGCCTCTCTGGAAACACCATATATTTT | CASSPVGGRLSGNTIYF | - | - | TRBV4-1 | 17 | TRBJ1-3
TGTGCCAGCAGTGACGAACAGGTTCTATGCGAGCAGTACTTC | CASSDEQVLCEQYF | - | - | TRBV6-4 | 14 | TRBJ2-7